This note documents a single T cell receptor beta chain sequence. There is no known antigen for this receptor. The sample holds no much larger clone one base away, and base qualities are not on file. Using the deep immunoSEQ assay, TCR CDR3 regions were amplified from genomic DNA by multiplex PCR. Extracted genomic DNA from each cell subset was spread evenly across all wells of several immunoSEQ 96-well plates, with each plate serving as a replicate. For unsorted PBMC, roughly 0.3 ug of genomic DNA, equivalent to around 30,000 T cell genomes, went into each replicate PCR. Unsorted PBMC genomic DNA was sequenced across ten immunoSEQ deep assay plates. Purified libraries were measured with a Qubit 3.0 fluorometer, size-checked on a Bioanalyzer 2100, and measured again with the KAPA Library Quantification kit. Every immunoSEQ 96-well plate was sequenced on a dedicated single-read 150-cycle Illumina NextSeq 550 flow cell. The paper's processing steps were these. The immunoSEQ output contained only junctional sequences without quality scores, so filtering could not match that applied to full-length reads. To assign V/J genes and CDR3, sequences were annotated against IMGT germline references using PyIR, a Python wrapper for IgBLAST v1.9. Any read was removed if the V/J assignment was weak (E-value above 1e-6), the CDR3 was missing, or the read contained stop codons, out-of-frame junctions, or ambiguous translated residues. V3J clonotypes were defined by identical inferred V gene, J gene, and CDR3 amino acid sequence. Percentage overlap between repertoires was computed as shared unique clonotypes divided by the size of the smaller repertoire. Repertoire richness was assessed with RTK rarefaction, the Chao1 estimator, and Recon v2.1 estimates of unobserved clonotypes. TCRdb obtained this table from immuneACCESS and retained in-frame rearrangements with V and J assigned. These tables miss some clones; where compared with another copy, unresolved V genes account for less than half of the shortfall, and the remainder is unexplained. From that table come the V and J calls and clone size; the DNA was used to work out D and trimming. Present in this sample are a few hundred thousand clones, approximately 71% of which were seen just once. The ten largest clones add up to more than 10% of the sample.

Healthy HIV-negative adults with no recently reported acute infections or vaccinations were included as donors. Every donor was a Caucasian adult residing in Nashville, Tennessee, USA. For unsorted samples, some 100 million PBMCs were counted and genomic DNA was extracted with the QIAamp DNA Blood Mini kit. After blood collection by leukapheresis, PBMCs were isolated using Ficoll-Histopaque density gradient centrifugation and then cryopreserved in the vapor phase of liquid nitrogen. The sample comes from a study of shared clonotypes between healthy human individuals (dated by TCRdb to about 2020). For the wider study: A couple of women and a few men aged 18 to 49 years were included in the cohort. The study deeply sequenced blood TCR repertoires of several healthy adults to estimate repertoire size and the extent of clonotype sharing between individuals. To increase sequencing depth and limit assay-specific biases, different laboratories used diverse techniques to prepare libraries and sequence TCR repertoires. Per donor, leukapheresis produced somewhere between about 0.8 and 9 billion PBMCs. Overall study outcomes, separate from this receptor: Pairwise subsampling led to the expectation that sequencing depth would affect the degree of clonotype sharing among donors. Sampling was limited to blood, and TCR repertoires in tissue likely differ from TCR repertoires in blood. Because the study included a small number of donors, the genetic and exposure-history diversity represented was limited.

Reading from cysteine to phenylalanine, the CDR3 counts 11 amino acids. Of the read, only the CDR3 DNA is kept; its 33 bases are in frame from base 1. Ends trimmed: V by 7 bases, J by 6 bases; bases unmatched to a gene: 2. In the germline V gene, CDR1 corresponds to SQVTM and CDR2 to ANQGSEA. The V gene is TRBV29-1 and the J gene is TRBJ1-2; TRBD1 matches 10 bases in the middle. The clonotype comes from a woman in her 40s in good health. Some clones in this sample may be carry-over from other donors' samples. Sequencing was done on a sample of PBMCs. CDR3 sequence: CSGGQGDGYTF. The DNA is TGCAGCGGTGGACAGGGGGATGGCTACACCTTC.